This TCR beta chain is from a study of CD8+CD57+ T cells in acquired aplastic anemia. Study at large: As sequenced from healthy donors, CD4+ cells averaged roughly 11 million reads. General study results and limits: The same twenty-nine CD8+ CDR3 sequences occurred in patients and in controls. The CD8+ Simpson's diversity of patients and controls was not significantly different.

For CDR3 and TCR beta VDJ profiling, genomic DNA was the template used. Each CDR3 protein gets one entry after TCRdb re-called the reads with MiXCR. The sample yields 400,000 to 450,000 distinct CDR3 sequences, just under 70% seen once. CDR3 length: 13 residues. Trimming took 4 bases from V and 13 from J, leaving 21 bases between them. Looked up from germline, CDR1 is SGDLS and CDR2 is YYNGEE. Comments on this clonotype: As yet, its antigen is unknown.

This sequence originates from a human donor in good health, serving as a control. Input material: sorted CD4+, CD8+, or CD8+CD57+ T cells (not recorded which) from PBMCs. The chain links TRBV9 to TRBJ2-7; D uncertain. The CDR3 protein is CASSLVSWPEYYF. CDR3 coding DNA: TGTGCCAGCAGCTTAGTGTCATGGCCCGAGTATTACTTC.